The rows below give T cell receptor beta chains drawn from one sample of a study of T cell repertoires in cytomegalovirus infection. From the reads, TCRdb called clonotypes with MiXCR, one entry per CDR3 protein. The sample contains about 740,000 distinct CDR3 sequences, about a third of which appear only once. The sample taken for sequencing was PBMCs. These receptor sequences come from a human donor in good health (CMV status not recorded). Some clones in this sample may be carry-over from other donors' samples. The CDR3 runs from the conserved cysteine through the conserved F or W.

J: TRBJ2-5
V: TRBV20-1
CDR3: CSAKDREVVRTQYF

J: TRBJ2-1
V: TRBV28
CDR3: CASSKPGLGTNEQFF

J: TRBJ1-4
V: TRBV28
CDR3: CASTGRKKLFF

J: TRBJ1-1
V: TRBV12-3/TRBV12-4
CDR3: CASSRGLGAFF

J: TRBJ1-2
V: TRBV4-1
CDR3: CASSPAAGGARGSTF

J: TRBJ1-2
V: TRBV19
CDR3: CASSPRLNYGYTF

J: TRBJ2-7
V: TRBV5-4
CDR3: CASSADPGLRFF

J: TRBJ2-3
V: TRBV24-1
CDR3: CATSDFRSLTDTQYF

J: TRBJ1-1
V: TRBV29-1
CDR3: CSVAGQGRTEAFF

J: TRBJ1-5
V: TRBV6-1
CDR3: CASSEPPVVSNQPQHF

J: TRBJ2-6
V: TRBV28
CDR3: CASSPPRETFSGANVLTF

J: TRBJ1-1
V: TRBV2
CDR3: CASRPAGPWMNTEAFF

J: TRBJ2-7
V: TRBV7-8
CDR3: CASSDFLQGAPREQYF

J: TRBJ1-4
V: TRBV5-6
CDR3: CASSLSPQTNEKLFF

J: TRBJ2-5
V: TRBV7-7
CDR3: CASSLGAKETQYF

J: TRBJ1-1
V: TRBV7-2
CDR3: CASSPVGTAGTEAFF

J: TRBJ2-2
V: TRBV7-2
CDR3: CASSLASNTGELFF

J: TRBJ2-5
V: TRBV20-1
CDR3: CSAKGWRTLQETQYF

J: TRBJ2-3
V: TRBV5-1
CDR3: CAISLAPGVTDPQYF

J: TRBJ2-7
V: TRBV20-1
CDR3: CSARRSWDSSYEQYF

J: TRBJ2-1
V: TRBV28
CDR3: CDSSSPRRTYNEQFF

J: TRBJ2-2
V: TRBV7-8
CDR3: CASSRTSGPSNTGELFF

J: TRBJ1-5
V: TRBV12-3/TRBV12-4
CDR3: CASSLQGFNQPQHF

J: TRBJ2-1
V: TRBV28
CDR3: CASSRVGGNEQFF

J: TRBJ1-4
V: TRBV12-3/TRBV12-4
CDR3: CASTKTGGVGEKLFF

J: TRBJ2-1
V: TRBV20-1
CDR3: CSASQGQGALNEQFF

J: TRBJ1-2
V: TRBV5-1
CDR3: CASSPGQLWDYTF

J: TRBJ1-1
V: TRBV11-2
CDR3: CASSWGLNGAFF

J: TRBJ2-5
V: TRBV28
CDR3: CASSGVALQETQYF

J: TRBJ2-7
V: TRBV27
CDR3: CASSPHTSYEQYF

J: TRBJ2-5
V: TRBV4-2
CDR3: CASSQGRLQETQYF

J: TRBJ2-5
V: TRBV7-2
CDR3: CASNPGGIRETQYF

J: TRBJ2-7
V: TRBV12-3/TRBV12-4
CDR3: CASTRAGRTYEQYF

J: TRBJ1-2
V: TRBV7-2
CDR3: CASSLDLGGRGYTF

J: TRBJ1-2
V: TRBV27
CDR3: CASSSQGPNYGYTF

J: TRBJ1-3
V: TRBV28
CDR3: CASSLRRAVGGNTIYF

J: TRBJ2-1
V: TRBV28
CDR3: CASPPQGVSSYNEQFF

J: TRBJ2-3
V: TRBV7-2
CDR3: CASSPLRATNTQYF

J: TRBJ1-5
V: TRBV6-2/TRBV6-3
CDR3: CASSYSDWVSNQPQHF

J: TRBJ2-3
V: TRBV2
CDR3: CASSREMTQYF

J: TRBJ2-4
V: TRBV19
CDR3: CASSSITRDTKVNIQYF

J: TRBJ1-5
V: TRBV7-2
CDR3: CARRFTGTGSNQPQHF

J: TRBJ2-3
V: TRBV7-2
CDR3: CASSTGQGGADTQYF